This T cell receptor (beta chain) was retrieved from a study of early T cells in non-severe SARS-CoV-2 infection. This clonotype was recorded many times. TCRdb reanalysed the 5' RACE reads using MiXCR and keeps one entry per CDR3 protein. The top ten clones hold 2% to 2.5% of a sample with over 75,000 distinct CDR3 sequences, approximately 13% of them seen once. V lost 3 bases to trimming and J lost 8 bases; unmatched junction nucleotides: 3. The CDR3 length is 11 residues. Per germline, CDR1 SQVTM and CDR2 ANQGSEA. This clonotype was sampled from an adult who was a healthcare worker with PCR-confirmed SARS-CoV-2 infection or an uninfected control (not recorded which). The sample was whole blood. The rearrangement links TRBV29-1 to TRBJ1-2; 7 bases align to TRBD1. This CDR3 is CSVEEGGGYTF. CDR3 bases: TGCAGCGTTGAGGAAGGGGGCGGCTACACCTTC.